What follows describes a single T cell receptor (beta chain). The antigen is not known. After removal of 4 bases from V and 7 bases from J, the junction contained 9 bases not matched to a gene. The CDR3 spans 16 residues. Germline assignment: CDR1 MDHEN and CDR2 SYDVKM. This entry is derived from a study of cytomegalovirus exposure and HLA in healthy donors. The study, taken as a whole, reports: The study dropped some indistinguishable V segments, TRBV6-2 and TRBV6-3 among them. Prediction of most subjects' HLA-A and HLA-B alleles by TCR beta sequences was reportedly accurate. One variant, a missense change in DCLRE1C, was linked in a later analysis to TCR beta V- and J-gene trimming.

Use of 60 Vbeta and 13 Jbeta primers characterized the PCR. TCRdb keeps only in-frame clones here, not all; method: immunoSEQ multiplex PCR. Among about 150,000 clones, over 75% were seen once, and the ten largest hold about 1.4%. Sequencing input: PBMCs. The receptor's source is a woman in her thirties in good health and CMV-seronegative. This chain uses TRBV28 with TRBJ2-1, with 11 bases matching TRBD2. The CDR3 nucleotides read TGTGCCAGCAGTTCACCGACTAGCGGGAAGAGGAATGAGCAGTTCTTC. As protein: CASSSPTSGKRNEQFF.